Many counts were recorded for the clone carrying this TCR beta chain. V lost 2 bases to trimming and J lost 4 bases, with 14 bases between them. CDR3 length: 15 amino acids. Germline V gene sequence: CDR1 MNHNS, CDR2 SASEGT. No cell sorting was done before RNA was extracted from the tissue. Three rounds of nested PCR, following a modified ARM-PCR protocol, produced the TCRbeta library. TCRdb passed the multiplex PCR reads through MiXCR, listing each CDR3 protein once. The sample lists over 110,000 distinct CDR3 sequences; approximately 72% were seen once. The sample is drawn from a study of tumor and adjacent non-tumor tissue in lung cancer.

Specimen: lung tumor tissue. This receptor was obtained from a man aged 55 to 70 with small cell lung cancer. The rearrangement links TRBV6-1 to TRBJ1-1; perhaps TRBD1 as D (5 bases). In DNA, the CDR3 is TGTGCCAGCAGTGAATTTGGGGGAGGTGGCACTGAAGCTTTCTTT. Protein product: CASSEFGGGGTEAFF.